The T cell receptor (beta chain) described here comes from a study of control samples from healthy donors and cancer patients. There are a few counts of this clone. The assay was immunoSEQ multiplex PCR, and TCRdb's table has in-frame clones only and misses some. The data show 75,000 to 95,000 clones, roughly nine tenths seen once. Germline lookup yields CDR1 SGDLS and CDR2 YYNGEE. V was trimmed by 3 bases and J by 5 bases, leaving 5 bases between them. The CDR3 has 11 residues. This TCR came from a woman between 18 and 29 years old in good health. V and J are TRBV9 and TRBJ1-2; D gene uncertain. Specimen: blood. The CDR3 spells CASSGTYGYTF. The CDR3, as DNA: TGTGCCAGCAGCGGAACTTATGGCTACACCTTC.